Listed below are T cell receptor beta chains from one sample, sequenced in a study of blood T cell repertoires in COVID-19. Clones were sequenced by immunoSEQ multiplex PCR, and TCRdb holds only the in-frame ones, with some missing. The data show around 220,000 clones, around 83% seen once. The sample consisted of peripheral blood. These receptors all stem from a woman aged 50 to 65 with COVID-19, enrolled during active disease. CDR3s include the opening cysteine and the closing phenylalanine or tryptophan. A D gene is named only where the DNA matches it firmly.

TGTGCCACCAGTGGACCAGGGGTTTCCACAGATACGCAGTATTTT CATSGPGVSTDTQYF TRBJ2-3 TRBV24-1 .
TGTGCCAGCCGATTTTCGGTCACCAATTCACCCCTCCACTTT CASRFSVTNSPLHF TRBJ1-6 TRBV13 .
TGTGCCAGCAGCTTTAGGGCGGGGGCCGGGGAGCTGTTTTTT CASSFRAGAGELFF TRBJ2-2 TRBV7-8 TRBD2
TGTGCCAGCAGCTTAGTTGTCAGGGGGAATTTGAATGAGCAGTTCTTC CASSLVVRGNLNEQFF TRBJ2-1 TRBV11-2 TRBD1
TGTGCCAGCAGTTCCTTCCAGGGGGGTCGAACTGAAGCTTTCTTT CASSSFQGGRTEAFF TRBJ1-1 TRBV27 TRBD1
TGCGCCAGCAGCCAAGATTTCGGCGGCGGCAATCAGCCCCAGCATTTT CASSQDFGGGNQPQHF TRBJ1-5 TRBV4-1 .
TGTGCCAGCAGTTACCCGACAGGGCCAGATACGCAGTATTTT CASSYPTGPDTQYF TRBJ2-3 TRBV6-6 TRBD1
TGTGCCACCAGTGAGACGGGCTGGGGGCCCAAAAACATTCAGTACTTC CATSETGWGPKNIQYF TRBJ2-4 TRBV24-1 .
TGTGCCACCAGTGATCCTAGCGGGGGGGCCGCCAATGAGCAGTTCTTC CATSDPSGGAANEQFF TRBJ2-1 TRBV24-1 TRBD2
TGTGCCAGCAGCTTACAGGGACTCACTGAAGCTTTCTTT CASSLQGLTEAFF TRBJ1-1 TRBV7-9 .
TGTGCCAGCAGCCTAACGGGACTCCTCGCGGAGAACACTGAAGCTTTCTTT CASSLTGLLAENTEAFF TRBJ1-1 TRBV5-5 .